This entry is about one TCR beta chain. Its target is not known. Amplification used 60 Vbeta primers and 13 Jbeta primers. The assay was immunoSEQ multiplex PCR, and TCRdb's table has in-frame clones only and misses some. The sample records roughly 140,000 clones, roughly 85% being singletons. This sample was taken from a study of cytomegalovirus exposure and HLA in healthy donors. General study findings and limits: In most subjects, TCR beta sequences reportedly gave accurate predictions of HLA-A and HLA-B alleles.

V shed 5 bases, J shed 1 base, and the junction held 5 bases outside the gene matches. Germline V lookup: CDR1 SEHNR, CDR2 FQNEAQ (reference sequence). This CDR3 contains 16 residues. The clonotype comes from a male donor in good health and CMV-seronegative. Sequencing input: PBMCs. V gene TRBV7-9 combines with J gene TRBJ2-3; TRBD2 matches 11 bases. The CDR3, as DNA: TGTGCCAGCAGCCTAATAGCGGGAGGGCGCACAGATACGCAGTATTTT. This translates into CASSLIAGGRTDTQYF.